The 8 T cell receptor beta chains given below trace back to one sample, sequenced in a study of monozygotic twins with inflammatory bowel disease. TCRdb re-called the 5' RACE reads; every CDR3 protein appears as one record, without DNA. The listing contains around 410,000 distinct CDR3 sequences. Material: blood. Every receptor here comes from a human donor with ulcerative colitis or Crohn's disease, or a healthy co-twin of an affected twin (not recorded which).

The chain carries TRBV19 and TRBJ2-1; without DNA, the TCRdb call of TRBD1 cannot be checked. Looked up from germline, CDR1 is LNHDA and CDR2 is SQIVND (reference sequence). The CDR3 totals 13 residues. The CDR3 loop is CASSIDWADEQFF.

The V call is TRBV20-1, the J call TRBJ2-7; with no DNA, the TCRdb D assignment of TRBD1 cannot be verified. The CDR3 covers 15 residues. Germline values: CDR1 DFQATT, CDR2 SNEGSKA (reference sequence). The CDR3 sequence is CSVTGQGKSSYEQYF.

The chain's CDR3 is CSANPWPSSSLNTEAFF. The chain joins TRBV20-1 to TRBJ1-1; TCRdb names TRBD1, which stays unverified in the absence of DNA. Germline lookup yields CDR1 DFQATT and CDR2 SNEGSKA (reference sequence). The CDR3 runs 17 residues.

The chain has TRBV7-2 and TRBJ1-3; TCRdb's assignment of TRBD1 cannot be checked, as there is no DNA. The CDR3 is made up of 14 amino acids. Looked up from germline, CDR1 is SGHTA and CDR2 is FQGNSA. The chain's CDR3 is CASSLDRAGNTIYF. The whole variable domain, remainder taken from reference TRBV7-2 and TRBJ1-3, is GAGVSQSPSNKVTEKGKDVELRCDPISGHTALYWYRQSLGQGLEFLIYFQGNSAPDKSGLPSDRFSAERTGGSVSTLTIQRTQQEDSAVYLCASSLDRAGNTIYFGEGSWLTVV.

J is TRBJ1-2 and V is TRBV5-4; TCRdb names TRBD1, which stays unverified in the absence of DNA. Germline V gives CDR1 SGHNT, CDR2 YYREEE (reference sequence). The CDR3 totals 13 residues. The CDR3: CASSVTGVDGYTF.

The gene calls are TRBV12-3 or TRBV12-4 and TRBJ2-5. CDR3 length: 13 amino acids. The CDR3 sequence: CASSLRWEETQYF.

V usage is TRBV5-6 and J usage is TRBJ2-5; without DNA, the TCRdb call of TRBD2 cannot be checked. The CDR3 contains 12 residues. In germline, CDR1 is SGHDT, CDR2 YYEEEE. Here the CDR3 reads CASSLVGIPAYF.

The chain couples TRBV20-1 to TRBJ2-3; TCRdb's D gene call, TRBD2, goes unchecked for lack of DNA. The germline gives CDR1 DFQATT, CDR2 SNEGSKA (reference sequence). This CDR3 has 15 residues. CDR3 region: CSARDWGGNTDTQYF.